This is a list of T cell receptor beta chains from one sample in a study of shared clonotypes between healthy human individuals. Generated by immunoSEQ multiplex PCR, the TCRdb table keeps only in-frame clones and is missing some. The table shows some 1.4 million clones, with around 97% occurring only once. The specimen was naive CD4+ T cells sorted from blood. These receptors all come from a man under 40 in good health. CDR3s include the opening cysteine and the closing phenylalanine or tryptophan. The D gene is left open where the match is weak. The size field is filled for only some rows; it gives once, few, many or a size class.

CDR3 | DNA | size | D | J | V
CSVARTGELFF | TGCAGCGTTGCTAGGACCGGGGAGCTGTTTTTT | . | . | TRBJ2-2 | TRBV29-1
CATSRVKETQYF | TGTGCCACCAGCAGAGTAAAAGAGACCCAGTACTTC | . | . | TRBJ2-5 | TRBV15
CASSEGTSGITAYEQYF | TGTGCCAGCAGTGAGGGGACTAGCGGGATAACCGCCTACGAGCAGTACTTC | . | TRBD2 | TRBJ2-7 | TRBV6-1
CASRQVSGNTIYF | TGTGCCAGCAGACAGGTTTCTGGAAACACCATATATTTT | . | . | TRBJ1-3 | TRBV27
CASSRDGNTEAFF | TGTGCCAGCAGCCGGGACGGTAACACTGAAGCTTTCTTT | . | . | TRBJ1-1 | TRBV6-1
CAIRRERVTGELFF | TGTGCCATCCGTAGGGAGCGTGTCACCGGGGAGCTGTTTTTT | . | . | TRBJ2-2 | TRBV10-3
CASSLVAGPHEQYF | TGTGCCAGCAGCTTAGTGGCAGGGCCCCACGAGCAGTACTTC | . | . | TRBJ2-7 | TRBV11-3
CASSLGQGSYEQYF | TGTGCCAGCAGCCTGGGACAGGGGTCCTACGAGCAGTACTTC | . | TRBD1 | TRBJ2-7 | TRBV5-4
CASSGQGGSTDTQYF | TGTGCCAGCAGTGGACAGGGGGGGAGCACAGATACGCAGTATTTT | . | TRBD1 | TRBJ2-3 | TRBV6-1
CAISERRGTNEKLFF | TGTGCCATCAGTGAACGGAGGGGAACTAATGAAAAACTGTTTTTT | once | . | TRBJ1-4 | TRBV10-3
CASSRQRPEAFF | TGTGCCAGCAGCCGACAGCGCCCTGAAGCTTTCTTT | . | . | TRBJ1-1 | TRBV7-8
CSFSGGAGGYTF | TGCAGCTTCAGTGGAGGGGCTGGAGGCTACACCTTC | . | . | TRBJ1-2 | TRBV29-1
CASSGGLAGVETQYF | TGTGCCAGCAGCGGCGGACTAGCGGGAGTAGAGACCCAGTACTTC | . | TRBD2 | TRBJ2-5 | TRBV9
CASSFRGQSYEQYF | TGCGCCAGCAGCTTTAGAGGCCAATCATACGAGCAGTACTTC | once | . | TRBJ2-7 | TRBV5-1
CASSSGTSAGELFF | TGTGCTAGCAGCTCCGGGACTAGCGCCGGGGAGCTGTTTTTT | . | TRBD2 | TRBJ2-2 | TRBV7-7
CASSMWTELYGYTF | TGTGCCAGTAGTATGTGGACGGAACTCTATGGCTACACCTTC | . | . | TRBJ1-2 | TRBV19
CASSPSPGVGYTF | TGTGCCAGCAGTCCCAGCCCAGGTGTAGGCTACACCTTC | . | . | TRBJ1-2 | TRBV6-5
CASSWDPTGNTEAFF | TGTGCCAGCAGCTGGGACCCGACGGGGAACACTGAAGCTTTCTTT | . | . | TRBJ1-1 | TRBV5-6
CASSHDYFATDTQYF | TGTGCCAGCAGCCACGACTATTTTGCCACAGATACGCAGTATTTT | . | . | TRBJ2-3 | TRBV7-8
CAIKGRETYEQYF | TGTGCCATCAAGGGTCGGGAGACCTACGAGCAGTACTTC | . | . | TRBJ2-7 | TRBV10-3
CASRLLAGGPSYEQYF | TGTGCCAGCAGATTGCTAGCGGGAGGGCCTTCCTACGAGCAGTACTTC | . | TRBD2 | TRBJ2-7 | TRBV28
CASSLGLVTNTGELFF | TGCGCCAGCAGCCTCGGGCTAGTGACGAACACCGGGGAGCTGTTTTTT | . | . | TRBJ2-2 | TRBV5-1
CASSQAPPTGSLLAGVIGELFF | TGCGCCAGCAGCCAAGCACCCCCGACAGGGTCCTTACTAGCGGGAGTGATCGGGGAGCTGTTTTTT | . | TRBD2 | TRBJ2-2 | TRBV4-3
CASSFGFHNEQFF | TGCGCCAGCAGCTTTGGCTTCCACAATGAGCAGTTCTTC | . | . | TRBJ2-1 | TRBV5-1
CASSGTSGLQRETQYF | TGTGCCAGCAGCGGGACTAGCGGGCTCCAACGGGAGACCCAGTACTTC | . | TRBD2 | TRBJ2-5 | TRBV5-4
CASSVSHRGGDGYTF | TGTGCCAGCAGTGTGTCCCACAGGGGAGGGGATGGCTACACCTTC | . | TRBD1 | TRBJ1-2 | TRBV6-1
CASSPLVGQGSTGELFF | TGTGCCAGCAGTCCACTCGTAGGACAGGGGTCCACCGGGGAGCTGTTTTTT | . | TRBD1 | TRBJ2-2 | TRBV11-3
CASSTRTSGRGTQYF | TGTGCCAGCTCCACGCGAACTAGCGGAAGGGGGACCCAGTACTTC | . | TRBD2 | TRBJ2-5 | TRBV18
CASTTRETQYF | TGTGCCAGCACGACTAGGGAGACCCAGTACTTC | once | . | TRBJ2-5 | TRBV2
CASSLQGASNEKLFF | TGTGCCAGCAGTTTACAAGGGGCCTCAAATGAAAAACTGTTTTTT | . | . | TRBJ1-4 | TRBV27
CASSLGGHMFTDTQYF | TGTGCCAGCAGCTTGGGGGGACATATGTTCACAGATACGCAGTATTTT | . | . | TRBJ2-3 | TRBV5-4
CASSREDRRDQPQHF | TGTGCCAGCTCAAGGGAGGACAGGAGAGATCAGCCCCAGCATTTT | . | TRBD1 | TRBJ1-5 | TRBV19
CASSLRAGGADTQYF | TGCGCCAGCAGCTTGCGTGCGGGAGGGGCAGATACGCAGTATTTT | . | TRBD2 | TRBJ2-3 | TRBV5-1
CASSLDVYTEAFF | TGTGCCAGCAGCTTGGACGTTTACACTGAAGCTTTCTTT | once | . | TRBJ1-1 | TRBV5-8
CASSRHENTEAFF | TGTGCCAGCAGCCGACACGAGAACACTGAAGCTTTCTTT | once | . | TRBJ1-1 | TRBV6-4
CASSQDTLIVGYTF | TGTGCCAGCAGCCAAGACACTTTGATCGTTGGCTACACCTTC | . | . | TRBJ1-2 | TRBV7-9
CASSSTRDRGTYEQYF | TGTGCCAGCAGTTCGACCCGGGACAGGGGGACCTACGAGCAGTACTTC | . | TRBD1 | TRBJ2-7 | TRBV6-6
CASSPRDIYEQYF | TGTGCCAGCAGCCCCCGGGACATTTACGAGCAGTACTTC | . | . | TRBJ2-7 | TRBV11-2
CASSLPDTLSYF | TGTGCCAGCAGCTTGCCGGACACCCTCTCGTACTTC | . | . | TRBJ2-7 | TRBV5-4
CAISRTDEQYF | TGTGCCATCAGTCGGACGGACGAGCAGTACTTC | once | . | TRBJ2-7 | TRBV10-3
CASSPAGGAGRTYNEQFF | TGTGCCAGCAGTCCCGCGGGGGGGGCGGGAAGGACCTACAATGAGCAGTTCTTC | . | TRBD2 | TRBJ2-1 | TRBV28
CAWSVLPEKLFF | TGTGCCTGGAGTGTACTCCCCGAAAAACTGTTTTTT | . | . | TRBJ1-4 | TRBV30
CASSDQSPPARQFF | TGTGCCAGCAGTGATCAATCCCCCCCTGCAAGGCAGTTCTTC | . | . | TRBJ2-1 | TRBV2
CASSGEGAYQRGEQYF | TGTGCCAGCAGCGGGGAAGGGGCATACCAACGGGGCGAGCAGTACTTC | . | . | TRBJ2-7 | TRBV21-1
CAIAADRFDEQYF | TGTGCCATCGCGGCGGATAGATTTGACGAGCAGTACTTC | . | . | TRBJ2-7 | TRBV10-3